The present TCR beta chain was sequenced within a study of T-cell memory formation after mild COVID-19. Overall study findings and caveats: Clones that contracted from day 15 to 85 were balanced CD4/CD8, while later expanders leaned CD4+. Pre-infection memory already had some responding clones, implying cross-reactive memory joined.

This clonotype appeared many times. The antigen remains undetermined. TCR alpha and TCR beta cDNA libraries carrying sample barcodes and UMIs were produced by 5'RACE using constant-segment primers. TCRdb reanalysed the 5' RACE reads using MiXCR and keeps one entry per CDR3 protein. This sample has under 250,000 distinct CDR3 sequences, with around 8.8% found just once. V was clipped by 5 bases and J by 5 bases, with 12 bases between them. Germline CDR1 reads MDHEN; CDR2 reads SYDVKM. The CDR3 length is 13 residues. The sequence was obtained from a man younger than 35 who had mild COVID-19 (a few samples of this study predate the infection). Cell type and time point are not known. The chain combines TRBV28 with TRBJ2-5; D is unresolved. The sample was PBMCs or a T cell subset sorted from them (not recorded which). The chain's CDR3 is CASSPGPLETQYF. CDR3 sequence (DNA): TGTGCCAGCAGTCCCGGGCCGCTGGAGACCCAGTACTTC.